Each of the 25 T cell receptor beta chains below was sequenced from the same sample in a study of cytomegalovirus exposure and HLA in healthy donors. The PCR contained 60 Vbeta and 13 Jbeta primers. The assay was immunoSEQ multiplex PCR, and TCRdb's table has in-frame clones only and misses some. The sample lists about 180,000 clones; around 80% were seen once. The sample consisted of PBMCs. Receptors originate from a woman aged 45-60 years in good health and CMV-seronegative.

The rearrangement uses TRBV6-6 and TRBJ1-2; 8 bases align to TRBD1. Trimming cost V 2 bases and J 8 bases; bases outside gene matches: 7. The CDR3 covers 14 residues. Germline V gene lookup returns CDR1 MNHNY and CDR2 SVGAGI (reference sequence). The CDR3 sequence is CASSYPDRGGGYTF. Written as DNA, the CDR3 is TGTGCCAGCAGTTACCCCGACAGGGGCGGAGGCTACACCTTC.

The CDR3 reads CASSLAILSGSTDTQYF. The DNA of the CDR3 is TGTGCCAGCAGCTTAGCCATACTTAGCGGGAGTACAGATACGCAGTATTTT. The chain recombines TRBV7-6 with TRBJ2-3, with TRBD2 matching over 9 bases. This CDR3 has 17 residues. The V gene's germline CDR1 is SGHVS and CDR2 FNYEAQ. With V trimmed by 0 bases and J by 3 bases, 7 bases remained unmatched. The full variable domain, completed using reference TRBV7-6 and TRBJ2-3, is GAGVSQSPRYKVTKRGQDVALRCDPISGHVSLYWYRQALGQGPEFLTYFNYEAQQDKSGLPNDRFSAERPEGSISTLTIQRTEQRDSAMYRCASSLAILSGSTDTQYFGPGTRLTVL.

CDR3 region: CASSVVGQTLTEAFF. The CDR3 coding sequence is TGTGCCAGCAGCGTAGTGGGACAGACACTGACAGAAGCTTTCTTT. V usage is TRBV9 and J usage is TRBJ1-1; 7 positions match TRBD1. The V segment lost 0 bases and the J segment 8 bases; nucleotides outside the gene matches: 10. Germline V gene lookup returns CDR1 SGDLS and CDR2 YYNGEE. This CDR3 contains 15 residues.

The CDR3: CASSPPRTSGSSEQFF. The CDR3 nucleotides are TGTGCCAGCTCACCACCGAGGACTAGCGGGAGTAGTGAGCAGTTCTTC. This chain links TRBV18 with TRBJ2-1, with TRBD2 matching 13 bases. V dropped 0 bases and J dropped 9; count of bases not matched to a gene: 5. Germline V CDR1 and CDR2: KGHSH, LQKENI. This CDR3 comprises 16 residues.

The chain joins TRBV28 to TRBJ2-1; TRBD2 matches at 7 bases. V gave up 6 bases and J gave up 0 bases; unmatched junction bases: 8. In germline, CDR1 is MDHEN, CDR2 SYDVKM. The CDR3 totals 16 residues. Here the CDR3 reads CASSTKAGSSYNEQFF. The CDR3 DNA sequence: TGTGCCAGCAGCACCAAAGCGGGGAGCTCCTACAATGAGCAGTTCTTC.

The rearrangement joins TRBV9 to TRBJ1-2, with D uncertain. The CDR3 runs 12 residues. CDR1 and CDR2 from the germline V gene are SGDLS and YYNGEE. With 0 bases removed from V and 14 bases from J, the gap between germline ends came to 14 bases. The CDR3 sequence is CASSVVAGGVTF. For the CDR3, the DNA is TGTGCCAGCAGCGTAGTGGCAGGCGGGGTTACCTTC.

This chain joins TRBV5-1 and TRBJ2-1; 12 bases are a match to TRBD2. The germline V gene has CDR1 SGHRS and CDR2 YFSETQ. The CDR3 loop spans 17 amino acids. The V segment lost 5 bases and the J segment 10 bases; nucleotides outside the gene matches: 16. As DNA, the CDR3 is TGCGCCAGCAGACAGACTAGCGGGGGACCCCCACTAAGAGAGCAGTTCTTC. It yields the protein CASRQTSGGPPLREQFF.

The V gene is TRBV25-1, the J gene TRBJ2-1; D possibly corresponds to TRBD2 (6 bases). Germline loops: CDR1 MGHDK, CDR2 SYGVNS. This CDR3 comprises 15 residues. V was shortened by 3 bases and J by 1 base, with 10 bases between the two germline ends. The CDR3, as DNA: TGTGCCAGCAGTGATGGAGGGGAATCCTACAATGAGCAGTTCTTC. Its translation is CASSDGGESYNEQFF.

The chain has TRBV13 and TRBJ2-7, with D uncertain. CDR1 and CDR2 from the germline V gene are PRHDT and FYEKMQ (reference sequence). V lost 5 bases, J lost 3 bases, and 17 bases lay in between. The CDR3 extends over 15 amino acids. CDR3 sequence reads: CASSPGRLLGYEQYF. The CDR3 DNA is TGTGCCAGCAGCCCGGGTCGGCTATTGGGCTACGAGCAGTACTTC. The full variable domain, its missing parts supplied by reference TRBV13 and TRBJ2-7, is AAGVIQSPRHLIKEKRETATLKCYPIPRHDTVYWYQQGPGQDPQFLISFYEKMQSDKGSIPDRFSAQQFSDYHSELNMSSLELGDSALYFCASSPGRLLGYEQYFGPGTRLTVT.

The chain uses TRBV15 and TRBJ2-1, with a possible D match to TRBD2 (6 bases). There are 15 residues in the CDR3. Germline V gene sequence: CDR1 LNHNV, CDR2 YYDKDF (reference sequence). V lost 1 base and J lost 5, with 12 bases in between. CDR3 in amino acids: CATSRGGDVDNEQFF. The CDR3 nucleotides read TGTGCCACCAGCAGAGGGGGGGACGTCGACAATGAGCAGTTCTTC.

The DNA of the CDR3 is TGTGCCTGGAGGAGAACTGGGCTCTTGGGAGAGACCCAGTACTTC. Amino acids: CAWRRTGLLGETQYF. This chain uses TRBV30 with TRBJ2-5, with D unclear. Trimming left V 3 bases short and J 4 bases short, with 18 bases between. The CDR3 is 15 residues long. Germline CDR1 reads GTSNPN; CDR2 reads SVGIG (reference sequence).

V is TRBV9 and J is TRBJ1-1; D ambiguous. The CDR3 sequence is 12 residues long. V was shortened by 3 bases and J by 3 bases, with 6 bases between the two germline ends. Looked up from germline, CDR1 is SGDLS and CDR2 is YYNGEE. The CDR3 spells CASSDRDTEAFF. CDR3 DNA sequence: TGTGCCAGCAGCGACCGGGACACTGAAGCTTTCTTT.

This chain uses TRBV11-3 with TRBJ2-2; 8 positions agree with TRBD1. The germline CDR1 and CDR2 sequences are SGHNT and YENEEA. Trimming removed 1 base from V and 3 bases from J; junction bases left unmatched: 4. The CDR3 covers 16 residues. This chain's CDR3 is CASSLGQGRDTGELFF. For the CDR3, the DNA is TGTGCCAGCAGCTTAGGACAGGGGCGAGACACCGGGGAGCTGTTTTTT.

The genes are TRBV5-1 and TRBJ2-3; perhaps TRBD1 as D (5 bases). Per germline, CDR1 SGHRS and CDR2 YFSETQ. The CDR3 consists of 15 residues. Trimming removed 4 bases at V and 2 bases at J, with 14 bases between. In nucleotides, the CDR3 is TGCGCCAGCAGCCTGAGACAGCCTTCCACAGATACGCAGTATTTT. Translation: CASSLRQPSTDTQYF. Looking up the rest from reference TRBV5-1 and TRBJ2-3 gives the full variable domain: KAGVTQTPRYLIKTRGQQVTLSCSPISGHRSVSWYQQTPGQGLQFLFEYFSETQRNKGNFPGRFSGRQFSNSRSEMNVSTLELGDSALYLCASSLRQPSTDTQYFGPGTRLTVL.

The rearrangement links TRBV19 to TRBJ2-5; D perhaps matches TRBD2 (5 bases). CDR1 and CDR2 from the germline V gene are LNHDA and SQIVND (reference sequence). The CDR3 is 13 residues long. The V and J ends lost 6 bases and 3 bases respectively, with 11 bases between them. This chain's CDR3 is CASSGDLEETQYF. The CDR3 bases are TGTGCCAGTAGCGGGGATCTTGAAGAGACCCAGTACTTC.

The chain carries TRBV19 and TRBJ2-2; D is ambiguous. The germline V gene has CDR1 LNHDA and CDR2 SQIVND (reference sequence). V shed 1 base and J shed 4 bases, with 10 bases lying between them. The CDR3 has 15 residues. CDR3 DNA sequence: TGTGCCAGTAGTATAGGATCGGTCGGCACCGGGGAGCTGTTTTTT. Its protein product is CASSIGSVGTGELFF.

This clone appeared once. The chain carries TRBV7-6 and TRBJ2-5, with D uncertain. The end of the DNA aligns better with TRBJ2-7, so the J call may be wrong. The CDR3 loop spans 12 amino acids. CDR1 is SGHVS and CDR2 is FNYEAQ in the germline V gene. CDR3 amino acids: CASSPRKDEQYF. For the CDR3, the DNA is TGTGCCAGCAGCCCCAGGAAAGACGAGCAGTACTTC.

V usage is TRBV5-1 and J usage is TRBJ1-1; TRBD1 matches at 7 bases. The length of the CDR3 is 15 residues. Germline assignment: CDR1 SGHRS and CDR2 YFSETQ. The J segment lost 4 bases and the V segment lost 3 bases, leaving 9 bases of the junction unmatched. The CDR3 spells CASSSSAAGGTEAFF. As DNA, the CDR3 is TGCGCCAGCAGCTCCTCCGCGGCAGGGGGCACTGAAGCTTTCTTT.

CDR3 amino acids: CASSVDGGGGNEQFF. CDR3 nucleotides: TGTGCCAGCAGCGTAGATGGGGGAGGGGGTAATGAGCAGTTCTTC. The chain joins TRBV9 to TRBJ2-1, with D maybe TRBD2 (7 bases). CDR1 SGDLS and CDR2 YYNGEE come from the germline V gene. The CDR3 runs to 15 residues. Trimming removed 0 bases at V and 7 bases at J, with 14 bases between.

J is TRBJ2-1 and V is TRBV18; the match to TRBD2 covers 12 bases. CDR1 KGHSH and CDR2 LQKENI come from the germline V gene. V was pared by 3 bases and J by 3 bases, with 3 bases of the junction left unmatched. The CDR3 runs 16 residues. The CDR3 spells CASSPLAGGLYNEQFF. Written as DNA, the CDR3 is TGTGCCAGCTCACCCCTAGCGGGGGGGCTCTACAATGAGCAGTTCTTC. The full variable domain, with the rest looked up from reference TRBV18 and TRBJ2-1, is NAGVMQNPRHLVRRRGQEARLRCSPMKGHSHVYWYRQLPEEGLKFMVYLQKENIIDESGMPKERFSAEFPKEGPSILRIQQVVRGDSAAYFCASSPLAGGLYNEQFFGPGTRLTVL.

The rearrangement joins TRBV2 to TRBJ2-7, with D possibly TRBD2 on 5 matching bases. This CDR3 comprises 11 residues. Between the trimmed V and J ends, which lost 6 bases and 3 bases, there was a span of 6 bases. Germline CDR1 and CDR2: SNHLY and FYNNEI. CDR3 loop: CASSRDYEQYF. The CDR3 nucleotides read TGTGCCAGCAGCCGGGACTACGAGCAGTACTTC.

The rearrangement links TRBV6-1 to TRBJ2-3, with D maybe TRBD1 (6 bases). The CDR3 covers 13 residues. The ends were cut back, 3 bases at V and 6 bases at J, with 10 bases in the middle. From germline, CDR1 is MNHNS and CDR2 SASEGT. The CDR3 sequence: CASSDLGADTQYF. As DNA, the CDR3 is TGTGCCAGCAGTGATTTGGGGGCGGATACGCAGTATTTT.

The chain recombines TRBV27 with TRBJ2-1, with D possibly matching TRBD2 (6 bases). The V end was cut by 5 bases, the J end by 7 bases, with 15 bases between. Germline V gene data show CDR1 as MNHEY and CDR2 as SMNVEV (reference sequence). The CDR3 sequence is 14 residues long. The CDR3, as DNA: TGTGCCAGCAGTGCCCTAGGACTAACTAATGAGCAGTTCTTC. Amino acids: CASSALGLTNEQFF.

The CDR3 sequence is CASMSGGQNNEKLFF. DNA for the CDR3: TGTGCCAGCATGAGTGGGGGACAGAATAATGAAAAACTGTTTTTT. The rearrangement uses TRBV28 and TRBJ1-4, with 7 bases identical to TRBD1. After removal of 7 bases from V and 4 bases from J, the junction contained 9 bases not matched to a gene. CDR1 is MDHEN and CDR2 is SYDVKM in the germline V gene. The CDR3 contains 15 residues.

The chain carries TRBV27 and TRBJ1-5; D may be TRBD1 (5 bases). V was cut by 5 bases and J by 2 bases, with 16 bases left in between. The CDR3 runs 16 residues. The germline V gene encodes CDR1 MNHEY and CDR2 SMNVEV (reference sequence). In DNA, the CDR3 is TGTGCCAGCAGTCCGGTTATAGGGGCGCGCAATCAGCCCCAGCATTTT. Encoded protein: CASSPVIGARNQPQHF.